A single sample gave rise to the 22 T cell receptor beta chains below, sequenced in a study of high-grade serous ovarian cancer treatment subgroups. The tumor samples were collected prior to definitive surgery or chemotherapy. Data came from immunoSEQ multiplex PCR; TCRdb stores just in-frame clones and leaves some out. The sample consists of about 33,000 clones, approximately 81% of them appearing once. Sequencing was performed on tumor tissue. These receptors came from a human donor with high-grade serous ovarian cancer.

In its sample, this clone was seen once. The chain is built from TRBV5-1 and TRBJ1-1; 11 positions match TRBD1. The CDR3 is 15 residues long. J gave up 4 bases and V 0 bases, and 2 bases lay outside the gene matches. Germline V gives CDR1 SGHRS, CDR2 YFSETQ. CDR3 in DNA: TGCGCCAGCAGCTTGGGGACAGGGGGCTCCACTGAAGCTTTCTTT. Translated: CASSLGTGGSTEAFF.

V gene TRBV7-6 combines with J gene TRBJ2-1, with 9 bases that match TRBD2. CDR3 size: 15 residues. The ends lost 4 bases at V and 0 bases at J; junction bases unmatched: 1. Germline assignment: CDR1 SGHVS and CDR2 FNYEAQ. The CDR3 loop is CASSSLAGSYNEQFF. The CDR3 nucleotides read TGTGCCAGCAGCTCACTAGCGGGCTCCTACAATGAGCAGTTCTTC.

The chain has TRBV7-9 and TRBJ2-1; TRBD2 matches at 7 bases. This CDR3 spans 14 amino acids. Unmatched junction bases numbered 7, after V lost 4 bases and J lost 7 bases. Germline lookup yields CDR1 SEHNR and CDR2 FQNEAQ (reference sequence). CDR3 amino acids: CASSSAGRGNEQFF. The CDR3 DNA reads as TGTGCCAGCAGCTCAGCGGGACGGGGGAATGAGCAGTTCTTC.

The V and J genes are TRBV4-1 and TRBJ1-1, with D possibly being TRBD1 (5 bases). Trimming cost V 3 bases and J 9 bases, with 11 bases left between them. CDR3 length: 12 residues. Germline lookup yields CDR1 MGHRA and CDR2 YSYEKL. The CDR3 region is CASSHPRDKAFF. The CDR3 bases are TGCGCCAGCAGCCACCCCAGGGATAAAGCTTTCTTT.

The rearrangement links TRBV2 to TRBJ2-5; 8 positions match TRBD1. CDR3 length: 14 amino acids. V shed 5 bases and J 4 bases; nucleotides not matched to a gene: 6. Germline V gene lookup returns CDR1 SNHLY and CDR2 FYNNEI. The CDR3 spells CASSQDRVGETQYF. The CDR3 coding sequence is TGTGCCAGCAGTCAGGACAGGGTCGGAGAGACCCAGTACTTC.

The V and J genes are TRBV4-3 and TRBJ2-7; TRBD2 agrees at 10 bases. V shed 3 bases and J 5 bases; nucleotides not matched to a gene: 10. CDR1 is LGHNA, CDR2 YSLEER, per germline. CDR3 length equals 16 residues. CDR3 protein: CASSQYEREGAHEQYF. In DNA form, the CDR3 reads TGCGCCAGCAGCCAGTACGAGCGGGAGGGCGCCCACGAGCAGTACTTC.

This chain links TRBV10-2 with TRBJ2-7, with 9 bases aligning to TRBD2. The CDR3 is 14 residues long. Germline V CDR1 and CDR2: WSHSY, SAAADI. This chain's CDR3 is CASRGSGSFYEQYF. The DNA of the CDR3 is TGCGCGAGCCGGGGTAGCGGGAGTTTCTACGAGCAGTACTTC.

V and J are TRBV7-2 and TRBJ2-7, with 10 positions matching TRBD2. V was pared by 5 bases and J by 5 bases, with 9 bases of the junction left unmatched. CDR1 and CDR2 from the germline V gene are SGHTA and FQGNSA. This CDR3 is 15 amino acids long. The CDR3 here is CASSLLAGRYHEQYF. CDR3 sequence (DNA): TGTGCCAGCAGCCTACTAGCGGGAAGGTACCACGAGCAGTACTTC.

This rearrangement joins TRBV4-3 to TRBJ2-3; 8 positions match TRBD1. V was pared by 4 bases and J by 4 bases, with 7 bases of the junction left unmatched. CDR1 and CDR2 from the germline V gene are LGHNA and YSLEER. The CDR3 is made up of 15 amino acids. In nucleotides, the CDR3 is TGCGCCAGCAGCCTTGGGGACAGGTCCTCAGATACGCAGTATTTT. As protein: CASSLGDRSSDTQYF.

This chain uses TRBV6-6 with TRBJ1-1; D is unclear. Deletions cut 6 bases from V and 6 bases from J, with 11 bases between. The CDR3 length is 12 residues. Looked up from germline, CDR1 is MNHNY and CDR2 is SVGAGI (reference sequence). The CDR3 here is CASSTEGPEAFF. DNA for the CDR3: TGTGCCAGCAGCACGGAAGGGCCTGAAGCTTTCTTT.

The chain couples TRBV6-4 to TRBJ2-3; D unresolved. CDR3 length: 13 amino acids. The V and J ends lost 5 bases and 0 bases respectively, with 6 bases between them. The germline gives CDR1 MRHNA, CDR2 SNTAGT. As DNA, the CDR3 is TGTGCCAGCAGTATGGACAGCACAGATACGCAGTATTTT. Translating gives CASSMDSTDTQYF.

The chain links TRBV15 to TRBJ2-2; TRBD2 matches at 10 bases. The ends lost 11 bases at V and 3 bases at J; junction bases unmatched: 15. The CDR3 covers 17 residues. The germline V gene encodes CDR1 LNHNV and CDR2 YYDKDF (reference sequence). The CDR3 loop reads CASLRYAGTSDTGELFF. CDR3 nucleotide sequence: TGTGCCTCCCTACGCTATGCCGGGACTAGCGACACCGGGGAGCTGTTTTTT.

This clone was observed a single time. The J gene is TRBJ2-7, the V gene TRBV11-2; TRBD2 matches 11 bases. The V and J ends lost 1 base and 5 bases, in that order; junction bases with no gene match: 4. The germline V gene has CDR1 SGHAT and CDR2 FQNNGV. The CDR3 runs 15 residues. CDR3 DNA sequence: TGTGCCAGCAGCTTAGTAACTAGCGGGAGCGACGAGCAGTACTTC. Translated, it gives CASSLVTSGSDEQYF.

This chain connects TRBV12-5 to TRBJ2-5; 7 bases line up with TRBD1. Germline V CDR1 and CDR2: LGHNT, FRNRAP. V shed 3 bases, J shed 4 bases, and the junction held 8 bases outside the gene matches. This CDR3 contains 15 residues. The CDR3 region is CASGLRQGVVETQYF. The CDR3 nucleotides read TGTGCTAGTGGTTTACGACAGGGTGTCGTAGAGACCCAGTACTTC.

The V and J genes are TRBV5-1 and TRBJ1-3; 7 positions agree with TRBD1. Germline V lookup: CDR1 SGHRS, CDR2 YFSETQ. V shed 2 bases and J 0 bases; nucleotides not matched to a gene: 8. The CDR3 is 17 residues long. For the CDR3, the DNA is TGCGCCAGCAGCTTCACAGGGGCGCTTTACTCTGGAAACACCATATATTTT. Translating it yields CASSFTGALYSGNTIYF.

The chain carries TRBV6-5 and TRBJ2-5, with D perhaps TRBD2 (6 bases). Germline CDR1 is MNHEY and CDR2 is SVGAGI. The CDR3 has 14 amino acids. The germline V and J ends were trimmed by 1 base and 7 bases, with 13 bases remaining between them. The CDR3 sequence is CASSYWDSEGTQYF. DNA of the CDR3: TGTGCCAGCAGTTACTGGGACTCTGAGGGGACCCAGTACTTC.

V is TRBV5-1 and J is TRBJ2-1; D assignment may be TRBD1 or TRBD2 (5 bases each). CDR3 length: 17 residues. Per germline, CDR1 SGHRS and CDR2 YFSETQ. Trimming took 0 bases from V and 0 from J, leaving 13 bases between them. DNA of the CDR3: TGCGCCAGCAGCTTGGCTCCGGGACGGTACTCCTACAATGAGCAGTTCTTC. It codes for CASSLAPGRYSYNEQFF.

This clone was counted a few times. V and J are TRBV6-5 and TRBJ1-2, with D possibly being TRBD1 (5 bases). CDR1 is MNHEY and CDR2 is SVGAGI in the germline V gene. Between the trimmed V and J ends, which lost 5 bases and 5 bases, there was a span of 9 bases. The CDR3 contains 12 residues. CDR3 amino acids: CASSGGRYGYTF. In DNA form, the CDR3 reads TGTGCCAGCAGTGGGGGAAGATATGGCTACACCTTC.

The chain joins TRBV6-6 to TRBJ1-6; TRBD1 might be the D (5 bases). This CDR3 is 15 amino acids long. The germline V gene has CDR1 MNHNY and CDR2 SVGAGI (reference sequence). V was cut by 4 bases and J by 7 bases, with 14 bases left in between. The CDR3 DNA sequence: TGTGCCAGCAGTTCCCCCCAGGGAGGGAATTCACCCCTCCACTTT. Translation gives CASSSPQGGNSPLHF.

Here the CDR3 DNA reads TGTGCCAGCACCAGCGGGAGATATGAGCAGTTCTTC. Its translation: CASTSGRYEQFF. The chain uses TRBV6-5 and TRBJ2-1; 8 nucleotides align to TRBD2. The V gene's germline CDR1 is MNHEY and CDR2 SVGAGI. The CDR3 extends over 12 amino acids. After removal of 7 bases from V and 8 bases from J, the junction contained 4 bases not matched to a gene.

The chain has TRBV28 and TRBJ1-5; TRBD1 is a possible D gene (6 bases). Trimming removed 3 bases at V and 4 bases at J, with 10 bases between. The CDR3 sequence is 14 residues long. Germline CDR1 and CDR2: MDHEN and SYDVKM. The DNA of the CDR3 is TGTGCCAGCAGTTTTAACAGGGTTAATCAGCCCCAGCATTTT. Protein sequence: CASSFNRVNQPQHF.

There are a few counts of this clone. The genes are TRBV19 and TRBJ1-2; no firm D call. CDR1 and CDR2 from the germline V gene are LNHDA and SQIVND (reference sequence). The CDR3 sequence is 12 residues long. V was trimmed by 5 bases and J by 8 bases, leaving 12 bases between them. DNA for the CDR3: TGTGCCAGTAGTCTGAAAGGGAACGGCTACACCTTC. It specifies CASSLKGNGYTF. The whole variable domain, remainder taken from reference TRBV19 and TRBJ1-2, is DGGITQSPKYLFRKEGQNVTLSCEQNLNHDAMYWYRQDPGQGLRLIYYSQIVNDFQKGDIAEGYSVSREKKESFPLTVTSAQKNPTAFYLCASSLKGNGYTFGSGTRLTVV.